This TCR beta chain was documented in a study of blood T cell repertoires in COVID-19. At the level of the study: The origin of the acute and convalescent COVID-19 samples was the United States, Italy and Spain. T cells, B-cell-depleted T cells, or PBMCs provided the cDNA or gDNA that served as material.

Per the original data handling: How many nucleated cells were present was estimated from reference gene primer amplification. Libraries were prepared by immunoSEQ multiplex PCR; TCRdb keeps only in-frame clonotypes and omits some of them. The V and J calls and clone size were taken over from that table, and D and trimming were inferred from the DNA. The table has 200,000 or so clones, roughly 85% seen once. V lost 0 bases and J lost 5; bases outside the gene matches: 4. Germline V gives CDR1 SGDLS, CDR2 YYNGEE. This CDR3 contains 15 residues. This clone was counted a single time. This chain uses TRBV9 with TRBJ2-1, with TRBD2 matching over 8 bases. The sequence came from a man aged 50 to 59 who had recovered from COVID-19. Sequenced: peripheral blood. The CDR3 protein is CASSVASGRHNEQFF. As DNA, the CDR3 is TGTGCCAGCAGCGTAGCCAGCGGGAGACACAATGAGCAGTTCTTC.